This TCR beta chain originates from a study of T-cell memory formation after mild COVID-19. Looking at the study overall: TCR clusters were largely donor specific. Study-wide points: The appearance of some responding clones in pre-infection memory suggested that cross-reactive memory joined. CD4+ contracting clones were found mainly in CM and EM, and CD8+ ones in EMRA. Contracting clones, day 15 to 85, had balanced CD4/CD8, and later expanders favored CD4+.

MiXCR was run by TCRdb on the 5' RACE reads, yielding one entry per CDR3 protein. The table lists some 600,000 distinct CDR3 sequences, about 18% of them singletons. This clonotype showed up just a few times. The antigen is unknown. Germline V gene lookup returns CDR1 MNHEY and CDR2 SVGAGI. J gave up 7 bases and V 0 bases, and 10 bases lay outside the gene matches. The CDR3 totals 18 residues. The chain combines TRBV6-5 with TRBJ1-6; 9 bases are shared with TRBD1. The sequenced material came from PBMCs or a T cell subset sorted from them (not recorded which). The clonotype originates from an adult woman who had mild COVID-19 (a few samples of this study predate the infection). Cell type and time point are not known. CDR3 nucleotide sequence: TGTGCCAGCAGTTACTCGCCGCTTAGGACAGGGGCCAATTCACCCCTCCACTTT. This sequence encodes CASSYSPLRTGANSPLHF.